The present T cell receptor (beta chain) was sequenced within a study of T cell repertoires in cytomegalovirus infection. Using its own MiXCR run on the reads, TCRdb lists one record per CDR3 protein. The repertoire consists of roughly 500,000 distinct CDR3 sequences, with under 55% occurring once and the leading ten covering around 45%. Turning to this clonotype: What it binds is unknown.

The sequence came from a human donor in good health (CMV status not recorded). Some clones in this sample may be carry-over from other donors' samples. This material consisted of cultured PBMCs, taken from culture after CMV antigen stimulation.

CDR3 in amino acids: CSARSWGNTEAFF. The CDR3, as DNA: TGCAGTGCTAGAAGCTGGGGAAACACTGAAGCTTTCTTT. The V call is TRBV20-1, the J call TRBJ1-1; no clear D gene. Trimming left V 2 bases short and J 2 bases short, with 9 bases between. In germline, CDR1 is DFQATT, CDR2 SNEGSKA (reference sequence). The CDR3 consists of 13 residues.